The sequence of this TCR beta chain was determined in a study of blood T cell repertoires in COVID-19. On the study more broadly: Samples of COVID-19 (acute and convalescent) were obtained from the United States, Italy and Spain. The analysed material was cDNA or gDNA that came from T cells, B-cell-depleted T cells, or PBMCs.

V shed 4 bases, J shed 1 base, and the junction held 8 bases outside the gene matches. The germline CDR1 and CDR2 sequences are LGHDT and YNNKEL (reference sequence). This CDR3 is 16 amino acids long. A Seattle source enrolled patients during active infection and followed them longitudinally. As processed by the authors: Amplification with reference gene primers provided the estimates of nucleated cell counts. Data came from immunoSEQ multiplex PCR; TCRdb stores just in-frame clones and leaves some out. The V and J calls and the clone size are those of that table, but D and trimming were determined from the DNA. The sample carries a few hundred thousand clones, under 90% recorded once.

The chain joins TRBV3-1 (or the pseudogene TRBV3-2) to TRBJ1-1; TRBD1 matches 8 bases. The sample consisted of peripheral blood. This sequence was found in a woman aged 25 to 39 with COVID-19, enrolled during active disease. The CDR3 region has the DNA TGTGCCAGCAGCCGGGGACCAGGGGGCCAGAACACTGAAGCTTTCTTT. Residues: CASSRGPGGQNTEAFF.